These 4 T cell receptor beta chains were sequenced from one sample in a study of T cells after yellow fever vaccination. TCRdb passed the 5' RACE reads through MiXCR, listing each CDR3 protein once. The sample gives about 340,000 distinct CDR3 sequences, 8.5% to 9% of which show up once; around 17% is in the top ten. The source material was PBMCs, sampled on the day of the first yellow fever vaccination. The receptor source for this set is a man aged 18 to 35 who received the YFV17D yellow fever vaccine.

This chain links TRBV20-1 with TRBJ2-2, with 7 bases matching TRBD2. After removal of 6 bases from V and 2 bases from J, the junction contained 9 bases not matched to a gene. From germline, CDR1 is DFQATT and CDR2 SNEGSKA (reference sequence). This CDR3 has 15 residues. CDR3 bases: TGCAGTGCCCAGACTAGCAGGAAAAACACCGGGGAGCTGTTTTTT. Translating gives CSAQTSRKNTGELFF.

The sample holds a few counts of this clonotype. The chain combines TRBV12-3 or TRBV12-4 with TRBJ1-1; D uncertain. V dropped 6 bases and J dropped 6 bases, with 8 bases sitting between them. This CDR3 region has 11 residues. The CDR3 region has the DNA TGTGCCAGCAGGCGGGAGCCTGAAGCTTTCTTT. This encodes CASRREPEAFF.

This clonotype was seen a few times. The rearrangement joins TRBV29-1 to TRBJ2-2; TRBD2 aligns across 10 bases. CDR1 and CDR2 (germline): SQVTM, ANQGSEA. This CDR3 is 16 amino acids long. V gave up 1 base and J gave up 3 bases; unmatched junction bases: 5. The CDR3 loop is CSVEVAGLAYTGELFF. Written as DNA, the CDR3 is TGCAGCGTTGAAGTAGCGGGACTAGCGTACACCGGGGAGCTGTTTTTT.

This sequence joins TRBV10-3 and TRBJ2-3; D remains ambiguous. Germline CDR1 and CDR2: ENHRY and SYGVKD. Trimming removed 0 bases from V and 4 bases from J, with 11 bases in between. CDR3 length equals 15 residues. The CDR3 loop reads CAISESTWAADTQYF. DNA of the CDR3: TGTGCCATCAGTGAGTCGACTTGGGCGGCAGATACGCAGTATTTT.